The 20 T cell receptor beta chains below come from one sample, sequenced in a study of blood T cell repertoires in COVID-19. The protocol was immunoSEQ multiplex PCR, while the TCRdb copy is restricted to in-frame clones and leaves out a portion. Seen here are over 200,000 clones, 75% to 90% observed once, and the top ten hold about 4%. Sequences were obtained from PBMCs or T cells enriched from blood (not recorded which). The receptors were sampled from a woman in her 30s who had been exposed to COVID-19.

The rearrangement uses TRBV5-1 and TRBJ2-7, with a possible D match to TRBD2 (5 bases). The CDR3 has 12 residues. Trimming pared 1 base from V and 7 bases from J, leaving 9 bases between. Germline CDR1 and CDR2: SGHRS and YFSETQ. CDR3 sequence reads: CASSLIGVEQYF. In DNA form, the CDR3 reads TGCGCCAGCAGCTTGATCGGGGTAGAGCAGTACTTC.

This chain connects TRBV9 to TRBJ2-3; TRBD1 agrees at 10 bases. CDR1 is SGDLS, CDR2 YYNGEE, per germline. Losses at the gene ends were 6 bases for V and 1 base for J; bases not matched to a gene: 20. This CDR3 spans 20 amino acids. As DNA, the CDR3 is TGTGCCAGCAACCCGTGGGACAGGGGTTCGTCTACAATTCGCACAGATACGCAGTATTTT. It is translated as CASNPWDRGSSTIRTDTQYF.

The gene calls are TRBV5-6 and TRBJ1-3; D not resolved. Germline CDR1 SGHDT, CDR2 YYEEEE. The V end was cut by 2 bases, the J end by 0 bases, with 12 bases between. The CDR3 totals 16 residues. The CDR3 nucleotides read TGTGCCAGCAGCTTACCCGGGTCATCCTCTGGAAACACCATATATTTT. It translates to CASSLPGSSSGNTIYF.

V gene TRBV7-8 combines with J gene TRBJ2-7, with D possibly TRBD1 on 5 matching bases. There are 15 residues in the CDR3. Between the trimmed V and J ends, which lost 1 base and 8 bases, there was a span of 18 bases. Germline CDR1 is SGHVS and CDR2 is FQNEAQ. The CDR3 DNA reads as TGTGCCAGCAGCTTAGGAGGTCAGACAGTTACGAAGCAGTACTTC. Translated: CASSLGGQTVTKQYF.

The chain carries TRBV5-1 and TRBJ1-1; D call uncertain. The CDR3 consists of 14 residues. From germline, CDR1 is SGHRS and CDR2 YFSETQ. V was cut by 5 bases and J by 5 bases, with 16 bases left in between. CDR3 sequence (DNA): TGCGCCAGCAGGAAGGGAGTCCAGGAGACTGAAGCTTTCTTT. This sequence encodes CASRKGVQETEAFF. Full variable domain (missing parts from reference TRBV5-1 and TRBJ1-1): KAGVTQTPRYLIKTRGQQVTLSCSPISGHRSVSWYQQTPGQGLQFLFEYFSETQRNKGNFPGRFSGRQFSNSRSEMNVSTLELGDSALYLCASRKGVQETEAFFGQGTRLTVV.

The chain has TRBV6-2 or TRBV6-3 and TRBJ2-7; TRBD2 might be the D (7 bases). The CDR3 consists of 15 residues. With 2 bases removed from V and 1 base from J, the gap between germline ends came to 12 bases. Germline lookup yields CDR1 MNHEY and CDR2 SVGEGT. CDR3 nucleotide sequence: TGTGCCAGCAGTTACCGGGGGGCAAGTTCCTACGAGCAGTACTTC. Amino acid sequence: CASSYRGASSYEQYF.

The CDR3 DNA is TGTGCCTGGAGTGTCTCCGGACTAGCGGGGGAAGGGACGCAGTATTTT. Its translation is CAWSVSGLAGEGTQYF. The chain links TRBV30 to TRBJ2-3; 13 bases fit TRBD2. The germline V gene has CDR1 GTSNPN and CDR2 SVGIG (reference sequence). This CDR3 spans 16 amino acids. Losses at the gene ends were 0 bases for V and 9 bases for J; bases not matched to a gene: 9.

This clone was counted once. V is TRBV11-2 and J is TRBJ1-2; D gene unclear. The CDR3 runs to 15 residues. Germline V gives CDR1 SGHAT, CDR2 FQNNGV. Trimming removed 0 bases from V and 8 bases from J, with 16 bases in between. CDR3 bases: TGTGCCAGCAGCTTAGACCCCCGTGAGGCGGAGGGCTACACCTTC. Protein product: CASSLDPREAEGYTF.

The chain combines TRBV3-1 (or the pseudogene TRBV3-2) with TRBJ2-7; 7 bases line up with TRBD1. The J segment lost 2 bases and the V segment lost 4 bases, leaving 5 bases of the junction unmatched. Germline V gene sequence: CDR1 LGHDT, CDR2 YNNKEL (reference sequence). The CDR3 runs 14 residues. The CDR3 spells CASSPGTAAYEQYF. CDR3 DNA: TGTGCCAGCAGCCCCGGGACAGCCGCCTACGAGCAGTACTTC.

This rearrangement joins TRBV23-1 to TRBJ1-2, with 12 nucleotides matching TRBD1. TRBV23-1 counts as an open reading frame of uncertain function. V dropped 4 bases and J dropped 2; count of bases not matched to a gene: 2. The CDR3 totals 15 residues. In DNA form, the CDR3 reads TGCGCCAGCAGTCTTGGGACAGGGGGCAACTATGGCTACACCTTC. Translating it yields CASSLGTGGNYGYTF.

This chain uses TRBV20-1 with TRBJ2-3, with 10 bases lining up with TRBD2. This CDR3 is 14 amino acids long. Germline lookup yields CDR1 DFQATT and CDR2 SNEGSKA (reference sequence). J gave up 1 base and V 3 bases, and 1 base lay outside the gene matches. The CDR3 is CSASGLAGTDTQYF. CDR3 in DNA: TGCAGTGCTAGTGGACTAGCGGGCACAGATACGCAGTATTTT.

The V gene is TRBV24-1, the J gene TRBJ1-2; D is possibly TRBD1 (6 bases). This CDR3 spans 16 amino acids. CDR1 is KGHDR, CDR2 SFDVKD, per germline. Trimming cost V 4 bases and J 0 bases, with 14 bases left between them. DNA for the CDR3: TGTGCCACCAGTGACGCCTCAGGGGAAACTAACTATGGCTACACCTTC. The encoded protein is CATSDASGETNYGYTF.

The chain joins TRBV13 to TRBJ2-3, with D possibly being TRBD2 (6 bases). From germline, CDR1 is PRHDT and CDR2 FYEKMQ (reference sequence). This CDR3 contains 16 residues. Trimming removed 6 bases from V and 0 bases from J, with 16 bases in between. CDR3 loop: CASRGSGYVSTDTQYF. For the CDR3, the DNA is TGTGCCAGCAGGGGAAGCGGGTATGTTAGCACAGATACGCAGTATTTT.

This clone was observed a single time. J is TRBJ1-2 and V is TRBV5-1; D might be TRBD1 (6 bases). The germline gives CDR1 SGHRS, CDR2 YFSETQ. V was pared by 4 bases and J by 2 bases, with 18 bases between. The CDR3 is 16 amino acids. The CDR3 loop is CASSPFPPTGNYGYTF. CDR3 coding DNA: TGCGCCAGCAGCCCCTTCCCTCCGACAGGAAACTATGGCTACACCTTC.

The J gene is TRBJ2-1, the V gene TRBV3-1 (or the pseudogene TRBV3-2); D uncertain. This CDR3 is built from 15 residues. CDR1 is LGHDT and CDR2 is YNNKEL in the germline V gene (reference sequence). Trimming stripped 1 base from V and 6 bases from J, with 13 bases between. CDR3 amino acids: CASSQAVSTGNEQFF. For the CDR3, the DNA is TGTGCCAGCAGCCAAGCAGTCTCGACGGGCAATGAGCAGTTCTTC.

This clone was counted only a few times. The J gene is TRBJ1-1, the V gene TRBV19; D gene unclear. CDR3 length: 13 residues. Germline CDR1 and CDR2: LNHDA and SQIVND (reference sequence). Trimming stripped 0 bases from V and 5 bases from J, with 7 bases between. For the CDR3, the DNA is TGTGCCAGTAGTATAGACAGAGGAACTGAAGCTTTCTTT. Protein sequence: CASSIDRGTEAFF.

This sequence joins TRBV19 and TRBJ1-1; TRBD1 matches at 8 bases. The germline CDR1 and CDR2 sequences are LNHDA and SQIVND (reference sequence). This CDR3 spans 14 amino acids. V lost 9 bases, J lost 5 bases, and 11 bases stayed unmatched. CDR3 region: CASLKQGDGTEAFF. For the CDR3, the DNA is TGTGCCAGCCTTAAACAGGGGGACGGGACTGAAGCTTTCTTT.

This rearrangement joins TRBV19 to TRBJ1-6; the D is unclear. The CDR3 extends over 13 amino acids. CDR1 is LNHDA and CDR2 is SQIVND in the germline V gene (reference sequence). Trimming cost V 3 bases and J 9 bases, with 9 bases left between them. The CDR3 DNA is TGTGCCAGTAGTATTGGACTGCTTTCACCCCTCCACTTT. As protein: CASSIGLLSPLHF.

The chain has TRBV27 and TRBJ1-1, with D possibly TRBD1 on 5 matching bases. The CDR3 loop spans 13 amino acids. Between the trimmed V and J ends, which lost 3 bases and 1 base, there was a span of 6 bases. CDR1 is MNHEY and CDR2 is SMNVEV in the germline V gene (reference sequence). The CDR3 region is CASSFGQNTEAFF. In DNA form, the CDR3 reads TGTGCCAGCAGTTTTGGACAGAACACTGAAGCTTTCTTT.

This chain joins TRBV19 and TRBJ1-5, with a tentative D call TRBD1 (6 bases). The ends were cut back, 3 bases at V and 7 bases at J, with 16 bases in the middle. CDR3 size: 15 residues. The germline gives CDR1 LNHDA, CDR2 SQIVND (reference sequence). The CDR3 protein is CASSIGSPTGQPQHF. DNA of the CDR3: TGTGCCAGTAGTATTGGTTCCCCAACAGGGCAGCCCCAGCATTTT.